This entry lists 25 T cell receptor beta chains sequenced from one sample in a study of cytomegalovirus exposure and HLA in healthy donors (dated 2017 in TCRdb). Libraries were prepared through the immunoSEQ multiplex PCR assay. For the multiplex PCR, a mixture combining 60 forward primers for TCR Vbeta segments and 13 reverse primers for TCR Jbeta segments was used. In its TCRdb copy, this immuneACCESS table keeps in-frame sequences only and misses some clones. Where compared with another copy, unresolved V genes explain less than half of these, and the others have no known cause. In this sample the table shows around 200,000 clones, 65% to 80% of which occur a single time. The ten largest account for about 1.7% of the sample. The sample consisted of PBMCs. The receptor set was obtained from a man aged 50 or older in good health and CMV-seronegative.

The chain is built from TRBV28 and TRBJ2-5; 9 bases are a match to TRBD2. V lost 1 base, J lost 9 bases, and 6 bases stayed unmatched. The CDR3 sequence is 14 residues long. The germline V gene encodes CDR1 MDHEN and CDR2 SYDVKM. CDR3 loop: CASSLSASGEAQYF. The CDR3 nucleotides are TGTGCCAGCAGTTTATCGGCTAGCGGGGAGGCCCAGTACTTC.

Only a few counts were recorded for this clone. This sequence joins TRBV30 and TRBJ1-1, with D unresolved. The CDR3 is 12 amino acids. V lost 1 base and J lost 7, with 10 bases in between. Germline V lookup: CDR1 GTSNPN, CDR2 SVGIG (reference sequence). The CDR3 loop reads CAWSGQTVEAFF. CDR3 nucleotide sequence: TGTGCCTGGAGTGGCCAAACTGTTGAAGCTTTCTTT.

This clone was seen just once. The chain joins TRBV5-5 to TRBJ1-5; D call uncertain. Between the trimmed V and J ends, which lost 4 bases and 4 bases, there was a span of 9 bases. The CDR3 has 13 amino acids. The germline gives CDR1 SGHKS, CDR2 YYEKEE (reference sequence). CDR3 sequence reads: CASSPTPNQPQHF. In nucleotides, the CDR3 is TGTGCCAGCAGCCCAACTCCTAATCAGCCCCAGCATTTT.

The chain uses TRBV27 and TRBJ2-1; 7 nucleotides line up with TRBD2. Losses at the gene ends were 3 bases for V and 0 bases for J; bases not matched to a gene: 14. This CDR3 has 19 residues. CDR1 and CDR2 (germline): MNHEY, SMNVEV (reference sequence). CDR3 loop: CASSFGGRARGGSYNEQFF. CDR3 bases: TGTGCCAGCAGTTTCGGTGGGAGGGCTCGTGGGGGCTCCTACAATGAGCAGTTCTTC.

The chain links TRBV5-1 to TRBJ2-7; 11 bases align to TRBD2. The CDR3 totals 14 residues. Germline CDR1 and CDR2: SGHRS and YFSETQ. V shed 5 bases, J shed 6 bases, and the junction held 7 bases outside the gene matches. The CDR3 DNA is TGCGCCAGCAGTATCGGGACTAGCGGTAGCGAGCAGTACTTC. Residues: CASSIGTSGSEQYF. Using reference TRBV5-1 and TRBJ2-7 for the parts outside the CDR3, the full variable domain is KAGVTQTPRYLIKTRGQQVTLSCSPISGHRSVSWYQQTPGQGLQFLFEYFSETQRNKGNFPGRFSGRQFSNSRSEMNVSTLELGDSALYLCASSIGTSGSEQYFGPGTRLTVT.

This clone was observed a few times. CDR3 protein: CATSRDMDTQYF. The CDR3 DNA is TGTGCCACCAGCAGAGATATGGATACGCAGTATTTT. The chain has TRBV15 and TRBJ2-3; D unresolved. CDR3 length: 12 residues. Looked up from germline, CDR1 is LNHNV and CDR2 is YYDKDF (reference sequence). The V end lost 0 bases, the J end lost 6 bases, and 4 bases lay between the germline ends.

The chain joins TRBV2 to TRBJ2-6; D remains ambiguous. In germline, CDR1 is SNHLY, CDR2 FYNNEI. This CDR3 is built from 14 residues. Deletions cut 7 bases from V and 0 bases from J, with 7 bases between. The CDR3 coding sequence is TGTGCCAGCATGGGCTCCTCTGGGGCCAACGTCCTGACTTTC. It encodes CASMGSSGANVLTF.

This rearrangement joins TRBV10-3 to TRBJ2-7; D is undetermined. Germline V lookup: CDR1 ENHRY, CDR2 SYGVKD. Trimming left V 3 bases short and J 2 bases short, with 11 bases between. The CDR3 loop spans 14 amino acids. CDR3: CAISELLATYEQYF. CDR3 nucleotides: TGTGCCATCAGTGAACTGCTCGCGACCTACGAGCAGTACTTC.

The rearrangement joins TRBV27 to TRBJ2-7, with TRBD1 matching 12 bases. The length of the CDR3 is 15 residues. Germline V gene lookup returns CDR1 MNHEY and CDR2 SMNVEV (reference sequence). The V and J ends lost 6 bases and 9 bases, in that order; junction bases with no gene match: 12. The CDR3 nucleotides read TGTGCCAGCAGCTCCTCCGGGACAGGGGGCCGGGGGCAGTACTTC. Translation: CASSSSGTGGRGQYF.

The rearrangement links TRBV7-6 to TRBJ2-3; 9 positions match TRBD1. The CDR3 length is 15 residues. Per germline, CDR1 SGHVS and CDR2 FNYEAQ. V dropped 6 bases and J dropped 2; count of bases not matched to a gene: 6. This chain's CDR3 is CASSMGQGYTDTQYF. In DNA, the CDR3 is TGTGCCAGCAGTATGGGACAGGGATACACAGATACGCAGTATTTT.

This clone has just a few counts. At the DNA level, this CDR3 is encoded by other sequences in the same sample as well. This rearrangement joins TRBV5-4 to TRBJ2-7, with D hard to call. The CDR3 contains 13 residues. V was cut by 3 bases and J by 2 bases, with 9 bases left in between. Germline CDR1 is SGHNT and CDR2 is YYREEE (reference sequence). CDR3 nucleotide sequence: TGTGCCAGCAGCTCCCCGCCGGCCTACGAGCAGTACTTC. As protein: CASSSPPAYEQYF.

The gene calls are TRBV2 and TRBJ2-1; D is possibly TRBD2 (6 bases). Trimming took off 6 bases at V and 8 bases at J, with 14 bases between the two ends. CDR1 and CDR2 (germline): SNHLY, FYNNEI. The CDR3 covers 13 residues. CDR3 sequence reads: CASSERLDYEQFF. The CDR3 nucleotides read TGTGCCAGCAGCGAAAGACTAGACTATGAGCAGTTCTTC.

A note on this clone: One end of the junction varies from germline; a read error may be responsible. CDR3 region: CVSSVDEGTDTQYF. CDR3 nucleotide sequence: TGTGTCAGCAGCGTAGACGAGGGCACAGATACGCAGTATTTT. The chain is built from TRBV9 and TRBJ2-3; D unclear. This CDR3 is built from 14 residues. The V gene's germline CDR1 is SGDLS and CDR2 YYNGEE.

The genes are TRBV5-6 and TRBJ2-6, with D possibly TRBD1 on 7 matching bases. Trimming pared 0 bases from V and 0 bases from J, leaving 13 bases between. This CDR3 has 18 residues. Germline lookup yields CDR1 SGHDT and CDR2 YYEEEE. DNA for the CDR3: TGTGCCAGCAGCTTGGCCGGAGGGGGCTCCTCTGGGGCCAACGTCCTGACTTTC. Translating it yields CASSLAGGGSSGANVLTF.

This clone turned up a few times. The rearrangement joins TRBV4-2 to TRBJ2-3; TRBD2 agrees at 7 bases. Germline CDR1 and CDR2: LGHNA and YNFKEQ. The CDR3 runs 16 residues. Trimming removed 4 bases from V and 0 bases from J; junction bases left unmatched: 7. CDR3 region: CASSRSTSVSTDTQYF. In DNA form, the CDR3 reads TGTGCCAGCAGCCGATCCACTAGCGTGAGCACAGATACGCAGTATTTT.

The chain couples TRBV2 to TRBJ2-5, with TRBD1 as a possible D gene (8 bases). The last part of the DNA fits TRBJ2-7 better; the J call may be wrong. This CDR3 is built from 15 residues. Germline V gene sequence: CDR1 SNHLY, CDR2 FYNNEI. CDR3 protein: CASSERQGRGYEQYF. CDR3 sequence (DNA): TGTGCCAGCAGTGAGAGACAGGGGAGGGGCTACGAGCAGTACTTC.

This clone appeared a few times. The chain uses TRBV18 and TRBJ2-7, with 8 bases lining up with TRBD2. Trimming removed 0 bases from V and 4 bases from J; junction bases left unmatched: 8. CDR1 is KGHSH and CDR2 is LQKENI in the germline V gene. The length of the CDR3 is 16 residues. CDR3 in DNA: TGTGCCAGCTCACCACCTGGACTAGCAGTGCTTTACGAGCAGTACTTC. It codes for CASSPPGLAVLYEQYF.

A single count supports this clone. The rearrangement joins TRBV27 to TRBJ1-1, with TRBD1 matching 7 bases. With 8 bases clipped from V and 1 base from J, the junction kept 10 bases outside the gene matches. This CDR3 spans 15 amino acids. Germline CDR1 reads MNHEY; CDR2 reads SMNVEV (reference sequence). The CDR3 here is CASRGQAPKNTEAFF. The CDR3 nucleotides read TGTGCCAGCCGCGGACAGGCCCCCAAGAACACTGAAGCTTTCTTT.

This clone was observed a few times. The chain uses TRBV18 and TRBJ2-2, with 7 bases lining up with TRBD2. The ends lost 1 base at V and 8 bases at J; junction bases unmatched: 4. This CDR3 has 14 residues. Germline-derived CDR1 and CDR2 are KGHSH and LQKENI. The CDR3 bases are TGTGCCAGCTCACCACTGCGGGAGTCGGGGGAGCTGTTTTTT. Protein: CASSPLRESGELFF.

This sequence joins TRBV25-1 and TRBJ2-1; TRBD1 matches at 8 bases. Per the germline V gene, CDR1 is MGHDK and CDR2 is SYGVNS. V shed 5 bases and J 5 bases; nucleotides not matched to a gene: 8. The CDR3 spans 15 residues. CDR3 sequence reads: CASSQARQGHNEQFF. The CDR3 DNA reads as TGTGCCAGCAGTCAAGCCCGACAGGGGCACAATGAGCAGTTCTTC.

This clone was recorded a few times. This sample includes further DNA sequences coding for the same CDR3. The V call is TRBV11-2, the J call TRBJ2-1; 13 nucleotides match TRBD2. V gave up 7 bases and J gave up 9 bases; unmatched junction bases: 6. In germline, CDR1 is SGHAT, CDR2 FQNNGV. The CDR3 runs 14 residues. CDR3 bases: TGTGCCAGCACCTTGAGACTAGCGGGAGGTGAGCAGTTCTTC. Protein: CASTLRLAGGEQFF.

This clone is a singleton in its sample. V is TRBV28 and J is TRBJ2-7; a weak D match, TRBD1 (6 bases). The CDR3 is 15 amino acids. The germline V and J ends were trimmed by 6 bases and 5 bases, with 20 bases remaining between them. From germline, CDR1 is MDHEN and CDR2 SYDVKM. CDR3 protein: CASSPPGQGWHEQYF. CDR3 nucleotides: TGTGCCAGCAGCCCCCCAGGCCAGGGGTGGCACGAGCAGTACTTC. The full variable domain, completed using reference TRBV28 and TRBJ2-7, is DVKVTQSSRYLVKRTGEKVFLECVQDMDHENMFWYRQDPGLGLRLIYFSYDVKMKEKGDIPEGYSVSREKKERFSLILESASTNQTSMYLCASSPPGQGWHEQYFGPGTRLTVT.

The genes are TRBV28 and TRBJ1-5; 8 positions agree with TRBD1. Germline CDR1 is MDHEN and CDR2 is SYDVKM. V was pared by 6 bases and J by 6 bases, with 7 bases of the junction left unmatched. CDR3 size: 14 residues. The DNA for the CDR3 is TGTGCCAGCAGGCCAGGGGGCTCGGGTCAGCCCCAGCATTTT. Its protein product is CASRPGGSGQPQHF.

This clone appeared a single time. V and J are TRBV5-1 and TRBJ1-3; D not resolved. The CDR3 runs 14 residues. Per the germline V gene, CDR1 is SGHRS and CDR2 is YFSETQ. V shed 0 bases and J shed 4 bases, with 8 bases lying between them. DNA of the CDR3: TGCGCCAGCAGCTTGGGTCCCGAGGGAAACACCATATATTTT. It encodes CASSLGPEGNTIYF. Full variable domain (remainder filled in from reference TRBV5-1 and TRBJ1-3): KAGVTQTPRYLIKTRGQQVTLSCSPISGHRSVSWYQQTPGQGLQFLFEYFSETQRNKGNFPGRFSGRQFSNSRSEMNVSTLELGDSALYLCASSLGPEGNTIYFGEGSWLTVV.

The V gene is TRBV7-9, the J gene TRBJ2-3, with D possibly matching TRBD1 (6 bases). The ends were cut back, 2 bases at V and 6 bases at J, with 9 bases in the middle. Germline V gives CDR1 SEHNR, CDR2 FQNEAQ (reference sequence). This CDR3 spans 13 amino acids. CDR3 in DNA: TGTGCCAGCAGCTTACCAGACAGGGATACGCAGTATTTT. This encodes CASSLPDRDTQYF.